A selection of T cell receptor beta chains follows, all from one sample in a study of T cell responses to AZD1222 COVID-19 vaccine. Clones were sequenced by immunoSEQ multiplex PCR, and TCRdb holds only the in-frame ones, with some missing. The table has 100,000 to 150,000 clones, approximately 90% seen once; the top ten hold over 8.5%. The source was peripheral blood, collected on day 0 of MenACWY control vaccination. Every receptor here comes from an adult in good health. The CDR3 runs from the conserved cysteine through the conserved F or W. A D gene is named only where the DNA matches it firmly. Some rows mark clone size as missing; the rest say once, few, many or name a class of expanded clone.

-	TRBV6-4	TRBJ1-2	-	CASSRGEGVDYGYTF	TGTGCCAGCAGCCGGGGTGAGGGGGTTGACTATGGCTACACCTTC
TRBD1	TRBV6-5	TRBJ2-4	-	CASSYGTGVGNIQYF	TGTGCCAGCAGTTACGGGACAGGGGTAGGAAACATTCAGTACTTC
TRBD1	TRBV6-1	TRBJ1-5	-	CASSGTTGGEGNQPQHF	TGTGCCAGCAGTGGAACTACAGGGGGCGAGGGGAATCAGCCCCAGCATTTT
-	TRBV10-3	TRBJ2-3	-	CAISRGASGTDTQYF	TGTGCCATCAGCCGAGGGGCTAGCGGCACAGATACGCAGTATTTT
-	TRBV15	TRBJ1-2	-	CATSRDQGYTF	TGTGCCACCAGCAGAGACCAGGGCTACACCTTC
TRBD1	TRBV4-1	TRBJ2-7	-	CASSLLGGQGYEQYF	TGCGCCAGCAGCCTCCTGGGGGGACAGGGCTACGAGCAGTACTTC
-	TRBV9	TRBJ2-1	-	CASTPVRNSYNEQFF	TGTGCCAGCACCCCTGTCAGGAACTCCTACAATGAGCAGTTCTTC
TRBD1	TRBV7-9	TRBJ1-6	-	CASSSQGAQNSPLHF	TGTGCCAGCAGCTCACAGGGGGCGCAGAATTCACCCCTCCACTTT
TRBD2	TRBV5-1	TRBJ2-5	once	CASSLAPSGIRQETQYF	TGCGCCAGCAGCTTGGCGCCTAGCGGGATCCGCCAAGAGACCCAGTACTTC
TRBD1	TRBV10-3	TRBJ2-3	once	CAISGGQGAYTDTQYF	TGTGCCATCAGTGGGGGACAGGGGGCCTACACAGATACGCAGTATTTT
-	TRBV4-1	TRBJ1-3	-	CASSQPPQKRGNTIYF	TGCGCCAGCAGCCAACCCCCCCAGAAACGTGGAAACACCATATATTTT
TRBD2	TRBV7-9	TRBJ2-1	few	CASSLSLLADNEQFF	TGTGCCAGCAGCTTATCTCTACTAGCGGACAATGAGCAGTTCTTC
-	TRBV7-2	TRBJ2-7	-	CASSLASGNEQYF	TGTGCCAGCAGCTTAGCGTCCGGAAACGAGCAGTACTTC
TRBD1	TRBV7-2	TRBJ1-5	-	CASSFTGTGGNQPQHF	TGTGCCAGCAGCTTCACCGGGACAGGGGGAAATCAGCCCCAGCATTTT
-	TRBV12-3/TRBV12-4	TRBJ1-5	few	CASSTTGGESLHF	TGTGCCAGCAGTACTACAGGTGGGGAGAGTCTGCATTTT
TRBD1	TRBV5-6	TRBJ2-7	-	CASSLPYRGSSYEQYF	TGTGCCAGCAGCTTGCCGTACAGGGGGAGCTCCTACGAGCAGTACTTC
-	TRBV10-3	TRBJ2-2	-	CAISESFGGTGELFF	TGTGCCATCAGTGAGTCGTTTGGTGGCACCGGGGAGCTGTTTTTT
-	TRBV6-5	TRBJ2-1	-	CASSYGIESRDLFF	TGTGCCAGCAGTTACGGAATCGAGTCCAGGGATTTGTTCTTC
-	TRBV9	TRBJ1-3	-	CASSPQWGRSGNTIYF	TGTGCCAGCAGCCCCCAATGGGGGAGGTCTGGAAACACCATATATTTT
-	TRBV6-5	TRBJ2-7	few	CASSPIGEQYF	TGTGCCAGCAGTCCTATCGGCGAGCAGTACTTC
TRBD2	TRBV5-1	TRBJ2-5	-	CASSPTLLAGGLTQYF	TGCGCCAGCAGCCCGACCCTATTAGCGGGAGGTTTGACCCAGTACTTC
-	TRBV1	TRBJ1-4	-	CTRPPTGTTNEKLFF	TGCACCCGGCCCCCAACAGGGACAACTAATGAAAAACTGTTTTTT
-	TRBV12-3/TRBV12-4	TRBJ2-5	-	CASRRKAGETQYF	TGTGCCAGTCGAAGAAAGGCGGGTGAGACCCAGTACTTC
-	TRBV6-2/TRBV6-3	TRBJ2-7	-	CASSYLRLQGTHEQYF	TGTGCCAGCAGTTACTTAAGACTACAGGGTACCCACGAGCAGTACTTC
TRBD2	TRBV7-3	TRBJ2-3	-	CASSPRGGLGTDTQYF	TGTGCCAGCAGCCCTCGGGGGGGGTTGGGAACAGATACGCAGTATTTT
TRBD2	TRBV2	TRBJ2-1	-	CASSSTSGRAGNEQFF	TGTGCCAGCAGTTCCACTAGCGGGAGGGCCGGCAATGAGCAGTTCTTC
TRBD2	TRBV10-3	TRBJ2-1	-	CAIREGLAGALDEQFF	TGTGCCATCAGAGAAGGACTAGCGGGAGCTTTGGATGAGCAGTTCTTC
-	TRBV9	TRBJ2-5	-	CASSGPGPVQETQYF	TGTGCCAGCAGCGGTCCGGGCCCAGTCCAAGAGACCCAGTACTTC
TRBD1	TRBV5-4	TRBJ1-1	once	CASSEDRGRPEAFF	TGTGCCAGCAGCGAAGACAGGGGGCGGCCTGAAGCTTTCTTT
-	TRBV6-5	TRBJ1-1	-	CASSLSQEGAFF	TGTGCCAGCAGTTTGTCCCAGGAAGGGGCTTTCTTT
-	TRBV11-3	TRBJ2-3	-	CASSLEYPVVATQYF	TGTGCCAGCAGCTTAGAATACCCGGTTGTGGCTACGCAGTATTTT
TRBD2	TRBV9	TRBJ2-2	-	CASSVSGRAGGELFF	TGTGCCAGCAGCGTTAGCGGGAGGGCCGGAGGGGAGCTGTTTTTT
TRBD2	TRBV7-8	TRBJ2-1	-	CASSLALASGRVYNEQFF	TGTGCCAGCAGCTTAGCACTGGCTAGCGGGAGGGTATACAATGAGCAGTTCTTC
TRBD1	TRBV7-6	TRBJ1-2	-	CASSAGTGVGGYTF	TGTGCCAGCAGCGCCGGGACAGGGGTAGGAGGCTACACCTTC
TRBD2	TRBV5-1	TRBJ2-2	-	CASNGILAGGSTGELFF	TGCGCCAGCAACGGTATACTAGCGGGAGGGAGCACCGGGGAGCTGTTTTTT
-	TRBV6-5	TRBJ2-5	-	CASRPRPNIETQYF	TGTGCCAGCAGGCCCCGACCGAACATCGAAACCCAGTACTTC
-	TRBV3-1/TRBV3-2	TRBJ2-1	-	CASSQVGGGIKYNEQFF	TGTGCCAGCAGCCAAGTAGGGGGCGGGATTAAGTACAATGAGCAGTTCTTC
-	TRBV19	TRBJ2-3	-	CASSIDGSTDTQYF	TGTGCCAGTAGTATAGACGGCAGCACAGATACGCAGTATTTT
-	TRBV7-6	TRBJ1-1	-	CASSPVGGSGALSTEAFF	TGTGCCAGCAGCCCAGTAGGGGGATCGGGGGCGTTGAGCACTGAAGCTTTCTTT
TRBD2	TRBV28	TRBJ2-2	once	CASSQNGLASNTGELFF	TGTGCCAGCAGTCAGAATGGACTAGCGTCGAACACCGGGGAGCTGTTTTTT
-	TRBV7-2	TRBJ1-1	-	CASSLQGLNTEAFF	TGTGCCAGCAGCTTACAGGGATTGAACACTGAAGCTTTCTTT
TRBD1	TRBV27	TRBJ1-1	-	CASSWGQGANTEAFF	TGTGCCAGCAGTTGGGGACAGGGGGCGAACACTGAAGCTTTCTTT
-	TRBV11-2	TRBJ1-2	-	CASSLPGLHGYTF	TGTGCCAGCAGCTTGCCGGGCCTACATGGCTACACCTTC
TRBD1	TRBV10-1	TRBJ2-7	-	CASSEGTGNEQYF	TGCGCCAGCAGTGAGGGGACAGGTAACGAGCAGTACTTC
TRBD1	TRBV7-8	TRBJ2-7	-	CASSLRDRGRDEQYF	TGTGCCAGCAGCTTGCGGGACAGGGGGCGAGACGAGCAGTACTTC